Listed here are 27 T cell receptor beta chains from one sample, sequenced in a study of T cell repertoires in cytomegalovirus infection. Antigens of these TCRs are unknown. TCRdb redid the calling of the reads with MiXCR, one entry per CDR3 protein. The data show around 900,000 distinct CDR3 sequences, with approximately 31% seen just once and more than 13% held by the top ten. Sequences were derived from cultured CD8+ T cells from PBMCs, sampled from culture after CMV antigen stimulation. These receptors originate from a human donor in good health (CMV status not recorded). Some clones in this sample may be carry-over from other donors' samples.

This clonotype was recorded once. CDR3 region: CASSVPGTRVETQYF. The CDR3 bases are TGTGCCAGCAGTGTTCCCGGGACCCGCGTGGAGACCCAGTACTTC. The chain combines TRBV25-1 with TRBJ2-5, with D perhaps assigned TRBD1 or TRBD2 (5 bases each). The CDR3 extends over 15 amino acids. V lost 4 bases, J lost 5 bases, and 17 bases lay in between. Germline V gene data show CDR1 as MGHDK and CDR2 as SYGVNS.

This clonotype was observed a few times. The V call is TRBV5-6, the J call TRBJ2-3; 7 positions match TRBD2. The CDR3 has 15 residues. The germline V gene has CDR1 SGHDT and CDR2 YYEEEE. The V segment lost 6 bases and the J segment 2 bases; nucleotides outside the gene matches: 9. Here the CDR3 reads CASIQMGGDTDTQYF. CDR3 sequence (DNA): TGTGCCAGCATCCAGATGGGGGGGGACACAGATACGCAGTATTTT.

J is TRBJ1-1 and V is TRBV7-9, with 11 bases matching TRBD1. The trim removed 2 bases at V and 1 base at J, leaving 3 bases unmatched. CDR1 is SEHNR and CDR2 is FQNEAQ in the germline V gene (reference sequence). CDR3 length: 16 residues. Written as DNA, the CDR3 is TGTGCCAGCAGCTTATGGACAGGGGGCCCGAACACTGAAGCTTTCTTT. Translating it yields CASSLWTGGPNTEAFF.

V and J are TRBV20-1 and TRBJ2-1; 12 positions agree with TRBD2. CDR3 size: 16 residues. V lost 2 bases and J lost 3; bases outside the gene matches: 5. Germline CDR1 reads DFQATT; CDR2 reads SNEGSKA (reference sequence). Here the CDR3 DNA reads TGCAGTGCTAGACCACGGACTAGCGGGGACTACAATGAGCAGTTCTTC. It codes for CSARPRTSGDYNEQFF.

This clonotype came up many times. The genes are TRBV7-2 and TRBJ2-7, with TRBD1 matching over 7 bases. CDR1 is SGHTA and CDR2 is FQGNSA in the germline V gene. There are 15 residues in the CDR3. J lost 1 base, V lost 1 base, and 4 bases had no gene match. This CDR3 reads CASSLVGGGSYEQYV. As DNA, the CDR3 is TGTGCCAGCAGCTTAGTAGGGGGCGGATCCTACGAGCAGTACGTC.

This clonotype was detected only a few times. The rearrangement links TRBV19 to TRBJ2-2, with D unclear. The germline CDR1 and CDR2 sequences are LNHDA and SQIVND (reference sequence). Trimming stripped 3 bases from V and 4 bases from J, with 6 bases between. This CDR3 comprises 13 residues. The CDR3 spells CASSMGSTGELFF. CDR3 in DNA: TGTGCCAGTAGTATGGGATCCACCGGGGAGCTGTTTTTT. Looking up the rest from reference TRBV19 and TRBJ2-2 gives the full variable domain: DGGITQSPKYLFRKEGQNVTLSCEQNLNHDAMYWYRQDPGQGLRLIYYSQIVNDFQKGDIAEGYSVSREKKESFPLTVTSAQKNPTAFYLCASSMGSTGELFFGEGSRLTVL.

V is TRBV2 and J is TRBJ2-5; D call uncertain. V was cut by 2 bases and J by 3 bases, with 10 bases left in between. The CDR3 is 14 residues long. The germline CDR1 and CDR2 sequences are SNHLY and FYNNEI. CDR3 region: CASSEWQVKETQYF. The DNA for the CDR3 is TGTGCCAGCAGTGAATGGCAGGTTAAAGAGACCCAGTACTTC.

Concerning this clonotype itself: Since a much larger clone is just one base distant, this may be a read error. The chain uses TRBV7-9 and TRBJ2-1, with 10 bases fitting TRBD2. Germline V CDR1 and CDR2: SEHNR, FQNEAQ (reference sequence). This CDR3 contains 15 residues. The CDR3 DNA is TGTGCCGGCAGCTTAGGTACTAGCGGGGCCAATGAGCAGTTCTTC. Translating gives CAGSLGTSGANEQFF.

This clonotype was observed a handful of times. The chain recombines TRBV4-1 with TRBJ2-3; 9 nucleotides match TRBD2. The J segment lost 4 bases and the V segment lost 4 bases, leaving 3 bases of the junction unmatched. Germline V gene lookup returns CDR1 MGHRA and CDR2 YSYEKL. The CDR3 runs 14 residues. CDR3 residues: CASSRRTSADTQYF. The CDR3 DNA follows: TGCGCCAGCAGCCGCCGGACTAGCGCAGATACGCAGTATTTT.

This clonotype was counted many times. The rearrangement links TRBV7-2 to TRBJ2-3; the match to TRBD1 covers 12 bases. Germline CDR1 reads SGHTA; CDR2 reads FQGNSA. The V segment lost 3 bases and the J segment 5 bases; nucleotides outside the gene matches: 6. The CDR3 consists of 16 residues. CDR3 nucleotide sequence: TGTGCCAGCAGCTTCCCCGGGACAGGGGGCGGAGATACGCAGTATTTT. Translated: CASSFPGTGGGDTQYF. The full variable domain, completed using reference TRBV7-2 and TRBJ2-3, is GAGVSQSPSNKVTEKGKDVELRCDPISGHTALYWYRQSLGQGLEFLIYFQGNSAPDKSGLPSDRFSAERTGGSVSTLTIQRTQQEDSAVYLCASSFPGTGGGDTQYFGPGTRLTVL.

The V call is TRBV7-6, the J call TRBJ2-5, with D unresolved. CDR1 and CDR2 from the germline V gene are SGHVS and FNYEAQ. CDR3 size: 11 residues. Trimming stripped 8 bases from V and 4 bases from J, with 8 bases between. The CDR3 is CASHSGETQYF. The CDR3 DNA is TGTGCCAGCCACTCCGGAGAGACCCAGTACTTC.

The J gene is TRBJ2-7, the V gene TRBV5-4; 12 bases match TRBD2. This CDR3 has 15 amino acids. CDR1 is SGHNT, CDR2 YYREEE, per germline (reference sequence). Trimming at V came to 4 bases and at J to 1 base, leaving 3 bases not matched to a gene. Here the CDR3 reads CASSDGLAGSYEQYV. In DNA, the CDR3 is TGTGCCAGCAGCGATGGACTAGCGGGGTCCTACGAGCAGTACGTC.

The chain has TRBV9 and TRBJ1-5, with 7 bases fitting TRBD1. The CDR3 sequence is 16 residues long. Germline assignment: CDR1 SGDLS and CDR2 YYNGEE. V gave up 0 bases and J gave up 0 bases; unmatched junction bases: 3. The CDR3 region is CASSVDDRDSNQPQHF. DNA for the CDR3: TGTGCCAGCAGCGTAGATGACAGGGATAGCAATCAGCCCCAGCATTTT.

This clonotype was recorded a few times. V and J are TRBV7-2 and TRBJ2-7, with 7 nucleotides matching TRBD1. V was clipped by 1 base and J by 6 bases; unmatched bases: 3. CDR3 length: 13 amino acids. Looked up from germline, CDR1 is SGHTA and CDR2 is FQGNSA. The DNA for the CDR3 is TGTGCCAGCAGCTTAGGGACAGGCTCCGAGCAGTACGTC. It translates to CASSLGTGSEQYV.

The chain recombines TRBV12-5 with TRBJ2-3; D perhaps matches TRBD2 (5 bases). Germline-derived CDR1 and CDR2 are LGHNT and FRNRAP. There are 16 residues in the CDR3. Trimming took off 4 bases at V and 3 bases at J, with 17 bases between the two ends. As DNA, the CDR3 is TGTGCTAGTGGTTGGACCCCTGGCGGGTCTACAGATACGCAGTATTTT. Amino acid sequence: CASGWTPGGSTDTQYF.

This clonotype has at least ten counts. The V gene is TRBV7-6, the J gene TRBJ1-1, with TRBD1 as a possible D gene (6 bases). Germline CDR1 reads SGHVS; CDR2 reads FNYEAQ. Trimming took off 6 bases at V and 4 bases at J, with 9 bases between the two ends. The CDR3 extends over 12 amino acids. The CDR3 sequence: CASRGQATEAFF. The DNA for the CDR3 is TGTGCCAGCAGGGGACAAGCCACTGAAGCTTTCTTT. Full variable domain (rest looked up from reference TRBV7-6 and TRBJ1-1): GAGVSQSPRYKVTKRGQDVALRCDPISGHVSLYWYRQALGQGPEFLTYFNYEAQQDKSGLPNDRFSAERPEGSISTLTIQRTEQRDSAMYRCASRGQATEAFFGQGTRLTVV.

The V and J genes are TRBV12-3 or TRBV12-4 and TRBJ2-5; 11 nucleotides match TRBD1. Trimming at V came to 6 bases and at J to 0 bases, leaving 6 bases not matched to a gene. The CDR3 consists of 16 residues. The CDR3 DNA is TGTGCCAGCAGCTATGGACAGGGGGCAAACCAAGAGACCCAGTACTTC. Translation: CASSYGQGANQETQYF.

This clonotype showed up just a few times. The chain has TRBV2 and TRBJ2-7, with 10 positions matching TRBD1. From germline, CDR1 is SNHLY and CDR2 FYNNEI. The trim removed 5 bases at V and 4 bases at J, leaving 5 bases unmatched. The CDR3 is 14 amino acids. The CDR3 DNA reads as TGTGCCAGCAGTAAGGGACAGGGGAGGTACGAGCAGTACTTC. It encodes CASSKGQGRYEQYF. The entire variable domain, with the rest obtained from reference TRBV2 and TRBJ2-7, is as follows: EPEVTQTPSHQVTQMGQEVILRCVPISNHLYFYWYRQILGQKVEFLVSFYNNEISEKSEIFDDQFSVERPDGSNFTLKIRSTKLEDSAMYFCASSKGQGRYEQYFGPGTRLTVT.

This clonotype was seen only a few times. V usage is TRBV5-5 and J usage is TRBJ2-5; 9 bases align to TRBD2. With 3 bases clipped from V and 3 bases from J, the junction kept 3 bases outside the gene matches. This CDR3 comprises 14 residues. The germline V gene encodes CDR1 SGHKS and CDR2 YYEKEE (reference sequence). The CDR3 DNA reads as TGTGCCAGCAGCTACCCTAGCGGGGAAGAGACCCAGTACTTC. This codes for CASSYPSGEETQYF.

This clonotype was seen a few times. The chain carries TRBV28 and TRBJ2-7; 8 bases map to TRBD1. The V and J ends lost 3 bases and 7 bases, in that order; junction bases with no gene match: 2. The CDR3 is 12 amino acids. Germline V lookup: CDR1 MDHEN, CDR2 SYDVKM. For the CDR3, the DNA is TGTGCCAGCAGTTTCACAGGGGGGGAGCAGTACGTC. Its protein product is CASSFTGGEQYV.

The rearrangement joins TRBV5-6 to TRBJ2-7; 8 positions agree with TRBD1. V lost 2 bases, J lost 2 bases, and 3 bases stayed unmatched. Germline loops: CDR1 SGHDT, CDR2 YYEEEE. The CDR3 is made up of 14 amino acids. CDR3: CASSFRDRPYEQYV. In DNA form, the CDR3 reads TGTGCCAGCAGCTTCCGGGACAGGCCCTACGAGCAGTACGTC.

On this clonotype: A much larger clone differs from this one at a single base, so this may be a read error. The gene calls are TRBV7-2 and TRBJ1-6, with D possibly matching TRBD1 (6 bases). The CDR3 spans 12 residues. Germline-derived CDR1 and CDR2 are SGHTA and FQGNSA. CDR3 in DNA: TGTGCCAGCAGCCACAGGGATTCACCCCTCTACTTT. It encodes CASSHRDSPLYF.

V and J are TRBV18 and TRBJ2-3; 16 bases map to TRBD2. CDR3 length: 21 residues. Trimming at V came to 1 base and at J to 2 bases, leaving 12 bases not matched to a gene. Germline assignment: CDR1 KGHSH and CDR2 LQKENI. The CDR3 reads CASSPQPGLAGGPTNTDTQYF. The CDR3, as DNA: TGTGCCAGCTCACCACAACCGGGACTAGCGGGGGGGCCTACGAACACAGATACGCAGTATTTT.

This clonotype appeared many times. The gene calls are TRBV7-2 and TRBJ1-4; tentatively, D is TRBD1 (5 bases). V gave up 1 base and J gave up 10 bases, with 13 bases separating them. Germline CDR1 and CDR2: SGHTA and FQGNSA. There are 14 residues in the CDR3. The CDR3 region is CASSLGHLGGKLFF. In DNA form, the CDR3 reads TGTGCCAGCAGCTTAGGTCATCTGGGGGGAAAACTGTTTTTT. Complete variable domain (other parts from reference TRBV7-2 and TRBJ1-4): GAGVSQSPSNKVTEKGKDVELRCDPISGHTALYWYRQSLGQGLEFLIYFQGNSAPDKSGLPSDRFSAERTGGSVSTLTIQRTQQEDSAVYLCASSLGHLGGKLFFGSGTQLSVL.

The J gene is TRBJ2-7, the V gene TRBV7-4, with a possible D match to TRBD1 (5 bases). Germline V CDR1 and CDR2: SGHVT, SQSDAQ. Trimming pared 5 bases from V and 2 bases from J, leaving 16 bases between. The CDR3 is made up of 15 amino acids. The CDR3 here is CASSPDSLNPYEQYF. CDR3 DNA sequence: TGTGCCAGCAGCCCCGACAGCCTAAACCCCTACGAGCAGTACTTC.

This clonotype showed up many times. V is TRBV7-6 and J is TRBJ2-7; TRBD2 matches at 7 bases. With 5 bases clipped from V and 2 bases from J, the junction kept 6 bases outside the gene matches. This CDR3 has 14 residues. The germline CDR1 and CDR2 sequences are SGHVS and FNYEAQ. CDR3 nucleotide sequence: TGTGCCAGCAGCACAGCGGGGAATCCCTACGAGCAGTACTTC. It translates to CASSTAGNPYEQYF. Variable domain in full (rest from reference TRBV7-6 and TRBJ2-7): GAGVSQSPRYKVTKRGQDVALRCDPISGHVSLYWYRQALGQGPEFLTYFNYEAQQDKSGLPNDRFSAERPEGSISTLTIQRTEQRDSAMYRCASSTAGNPYEQYFGPGTRLTVT.

The chain uses TRBV28 and TRBJ1-4; no clear D. Trimming took off 7 bases at V and 11 bases at J, with 14 bases between the two ends. The CDR3 runs 12 residues. Germline CDR1 is MDHEN and CDR2 is SYDVKM. The CDR3, as DNA: TGTGCCAGCAAAAATCTGGGGAGGAAACTGTTTTTT. It translates to CASKNLGRKLFF.